The entry below describes one T cell receptor (beta chain). The target antigen is unknown. The data were obtained in a study of CXCR3-negative and CXCR3-positive naive CD8 T cells. On the study more broadly: The dataset comprises 110 million to 150 million TRB reads in total, with about 1.5 +/- 0.3 million reads per library.

Study-wide points: More hydrophobic TRB CDR3s occurred in CXCR3-positive than in CXCR3-negative naive cells.

Every individual CD8+ T cell subset underwent sorting in triplicate at approximately 310,000 cells apiece. The study made its TRB cDNA libraries by 5' RACE, adding UMI labels. Reanalyzing the 5' RACE reads, TCRdb keeps one entry per CDR3 protein, without DNA. This table lists 150,000 or so distinct CDR3 sequences. The origin of this receptor is a human donor in good health. Some clones in this sample may be carry-over from other donors' samples. Sequencing was carried out using naive CXCR3+ CD8+ T cells from blood. Subset meaning: CD45RO-CCR7+CD27+CD95- naive CD8+ T cells expressing CXCR3 (TNR3+).

Here the CDR3 reads CASSFPRMGTGELFF. The chain recombines TRBV12-3 or TRBV12-4 with TRBJ2-2. This CDR3 has 15 residues.